Each of the 28 T cell receptor beta chains below was sequenced from the same sample in a study of tumor-infiltrating lymphocytes in primary liver carcinoma (dated by TCRdb to the late 2010s). The instrument was an Illumina HiSeq 2500. Using a constant-region primer and ProtoScript II reverse transcriptase, TCRbeta-specific cDNA was reverse-transcribed from around 500 ng total RNA. Construction of the TCRbeta libraries relied on three nested rounds of multiplex PCR, following a slightly modified ARM-PCR procedure. Each of the first two PCR rounds ran for around 11 cycles and used multiplex TRBV1-TRBV30 forward primers together with a Cbeta reverse primer. Using fastp trimming at Q25 and MiXCR clonotype assembly, TCRdb reanalyzed the public sequencing data and kept in-frame beta chains. Rows are unified per CDR3 protein, each entry keeping the most common DNA and genes. For this sample the table gives some 110,000 distinct CDR3 sequences, of which 64% were detected only once. More than 7% of the sample lies in the top ten.

Without any cell sorting, total RNA and DNA were co-extracted from roughly 18-30 mg of bulk tissue using the AllPrep DNA/RNA mini kit. Source material: liver tumor tissue from sampling region 3. What the cell subset or site label conveys for this sample: tumor region T3, left-lateral pole. Receptors were obtained from an older woman with primary liver carcinoma and hepatitis B virus infection.

This clonotype was counted between two and nine times. The junction shows a germline mismatch at one end, possibly a read error. This chain joins TRBV4-2 and TRBJ2-5; 11 bases map to TRBD2. The CDR3 contains 18 residues. Germline V gives CDR1 LGHNA, CDR2 YNFKEQ. This chain's CDR3 is CAGSPLKASGRKQETQYF. The DNA of the CDR3 is TGTGCCGGCAGCCCCCTGAAGGCTAGCGGGAGGAAACAAGAGACCCAGTACTTC.

In its sample, this clonotype was seen once. One end of the junction does not line up with germline, which may come from a read error. The CDR3 sequence is CTSCPGTGRGRGNEQFF. CDR3 coding DNA: TGTACCAGCTGCCCAGGGACCGGGAGGGGAAGGGGAAATGAGCAGTTCTTC. This chain connects TRBV11-2 to TRBJ2-1, with 8 bases fitting TRBD2. The germline gives CDR1 SGHAT, CDR2 FQNNGV. This CDR3 has 17 residues.

A remark on this clonotype: Possible read error: a much larger clone is one base away. The rearrangement links TRBV7-9 to TRBJ2-1; either TRBD1 or TRBD2 may fit D (6 bases each). The CDR3 is 12 amino acids. The V gene's germline CDR1 is SEHNR and CDR2 FQNEAQ (reference sequence). This CDR3 reads CPSSLEGGSRFF. The CDR3 DNA reads TGTCCCAGCAGCTTAGAGGGGGGATCGAGGTTCTTC.

V gene TRBV11-2 combines with J gene TRBJ2-3, with D possibly TRBD1 on 5 matching bases. CDR1 and CDR2 from the germline V gene are SGHAT and FQNNGV. The CDR3 covers 14 residues. CDR3 amino acids: CVSSMGHPTDTQYF. The CDR3 bases are TGTGTCAGTAGCATGGGGCATCCCACAGATACGCAGTATTTT.

Turning to this clonotype: An end of the junction does not agree with germline; a read error may underlie this. The chain joins TRBV11-2 to TRBJ2-2; D tentatively fits TRBD1 or TRBD2 (5 bases each). The CDR3 loop spans 14 amino acids. Germline loops: CDR1 SGHAT, CDR2 FQNNGV. The CDR3 nucleotides read TGTGACAGCAGCTTAGTGGGGGTCACCGGGGAATTGTTTTTT. It is translated as CDSSLVGVTGELFF.

In this sample, this clonotype turned up once. Mismatch with germline at one junction end may stem from a read error. This chain connects TRBV2 to TRBJ2-7; a possible D gene is TRBD1 (5 bases). Germline V gene lookup returns CDR1 SNHLY and CDR2 FYNNEI. This CDR3 comprises 12 residues. The DNA for the CDR3 is TGTGCCAGCAGTAATGGGGCCTACGAGCAGCACTTC. Translating it yields CASSNGAYEQHF.

This clonotype has ten or more counts. The V call is TRBV30, the J call TRBJ2-3; 9 bases fit TRBD2. Trimming cost V 2 bases and J 1 base; bases outside gene matches: 4. Germline CDR1 is GTSNPN and CDR2 is SVGIG (reference sequence). There are 15 residues in the CDR3. The CDR3 bases are TGTGCCTGGAGTTTACTAGCGGGCCGCACAGATACGCAGTATTTT. This sequence encodes CAWSLLAGRTDTQYF.

The chain has TRBV7-8 and TRBJ2-3; tentative D call: TRBD2 (5 bases). This CDR3 contains 15 residues. V was trimmed by 4 bases and J by 6 bases, leaving 17 bases between them. The germline CDR1 and CDR2 sequences are SGHVS and FQNEAQ. The CDR3 region is CASSCSRGEFDTQYF. The CDR3 nucleotides read TGTGCCAGCAGCTGCAGCCGGGGAGAATTCGATACGCAGTATTTT.

The chain couples TRBV5-5 to TRBJ2-1; D unresolved. Germline V gene data show CDR1 as SGHKS and CDR2 as YYEKEE (reference sequence). The CDR3 has 14 amino acids. Trimming cost V 4 bases and J 9 bases, with 17 bases left between them. The CDR3 DNA is TGTGCCAGCAGCATGAGCGAGCCTCGGATTGAGCAGTTCTTC. This translates into CASSMSEPRIEQFF.

In this sample, this clonotype turned up many times. This sequence joins TRBV29-1 and TRBJ2-3; possibly TRBD2 for D (6 bases). Trimming left V 4 bases short and J 8 bases short, with 16 bases between. The V gene's germline CDR1 is SQVTM and CDR2 ANQGSEA. CDR3 length: 13 amino acids. The CDR3 spells CSVAAGTAGTQYF. CDR3 DNA sequence: TGCAGCGTTGCGGCGGGAACCGCGGGTACGCAGTATTTT.

The gene calls are TRBV2 and TRBJ2-7; perhaps TRBD2 as D (6 bases). This CDR3 region has 14 residues. V lost 6 bases, J lost 9 bases, and 21 bases lay in between. CDR1 and CDR2 (germline): SNHLY, FYNNEI. The DNA of the CDR3 is TGTGCCAGCAGCCCGGGACTCCAACCTGGGGGGCAGTACTTC. Amino acids: CASSPGLQPGGQYF.

About this clonotype: One end of the junction fails to match germline, which may point to a read error. The V gene is TRBV4-2, the J gene TRBJ2-7, with TRBD2 matching over 10 bases. Germline CDR1 reads LGHNA; CDR2 reads YNFKEQ. The CDR3 is made up of 16 amino acids. The CDR3 region has the DNA TGTGTCAGCAGCCAACGGACTAGCGGCCTATGCTACGAGCAGTACTTC. It specifies CVSSQRTSGLCYEQYF.

This clonotype has ten or more counts. Written as DNA, the CDR3 is TGCAGCGTGACCCCAGGGGGGTTGCAAGAGACCCAGTACTTC. This gives the protein CSVTPGGLQETQYF. The V gene is TRBV29-1, the J gene TRBJ2-5; a weak D match, TRBD1 (7 bases). Trimming took 6 bases from V and 2 from J, leaving 16 bases between them. This CDR3 region has 14 residues. The germline gives CDR1 SQVTM, CDR2 ANQGSEA.

Only a few counts were recorded for this clonotype. One junction end disagrees with the germline gene, perhaps due to a read error. V is TRBV7-8 and J is TRBJ1-3; D uncertain. The CDR3 runs 14 residues. Germline V gives CDR1 SGHVS, CDR2 FQNEAQ. For the CDR3, the DNA is TGTGCCAGCAGCTTAGGGGGAACTGGAAGCACCATATATTTT. Protein: CASSLGGTGSTIYF.

As regards this clonotype: At one end, the junction sequence differs from germline, possibly due to a read error. This sequence joins TRBV11-3 and TRBJ2-4, with 14 bases identical to TRBD2. Germline V gene sequence: CDR1 SGHNT, CDR2 YENEEA. The CDR3 runs 18 residues. The CDR3 sequence: CTSSPARLAGGRENIQYF. CDR3 in DNA: TGTACCAGCAGCCCGGCCCGACTAGCGGGAGGGCGGGAAAACATTCAGTACTTC.

The rearrangement links TRBV13 to TRBJ2-7; D possibly uses TRBD1 or TRBD2 (5 bases each). Germline V gives CDR1 PRHDT, CDR2 FYEKMQ (reference sequence). V lost 5 bases to trimming and J lost 9 bases, with 23 bases between them. The CDR3 runs 15 residues. CDR3 protein: CASSAEGDRLRGQYF. In nucleotides, the CDR3 is TGTGCCAGCAGCGCCGAAGGAGACAGACTACGGGGGCAGTACTTC. Looking up the rest from reference TRBV13 and TRBJ2-7 gives the full variable domain: AAGVIQSPRHLIKEKRETATLKCYPIPRHDTVYWYQQGPGQDPQFLISFYEKMQSDKGSIPDRFSAQQFSDYHSELNMSSLELGDSALYFCASSAEGDRLRGQYFGPGTRLTVT.

In this sample, this clonotype turned up many times. The chain links TRBV4-1 to TRBJ2-2; D unresolved. The CDR3 loop spans 16 amino acids. CDR1 and CDR2 (germline): MGHRA, YSYEKL. Trimming cost V 0 bases and J 0 bases, with 8 bases left between them. The CDR3 DNA reads TGCGCCAGCAGCCAAGATCAGGCGGCGAACACCGGGGAGCTGTTTTTT. As protein: CASSQDQAANTGELFF.

A word on this clonotype: Because the CDR3 is missing its conserved closing phenylalanine or tryptophan, this is likely a read error. No DNA is shown, since the ends of the CDR3 on it are uncertain; the CDR3 is the one TCRdb lists. The chain is built from TRBV11-2 and TRBJ1-1; whether TRBD1, the table's D call, matches the DNA was not checked. The CDR3 spans 15 residues, counting both ends. The germline V gene has CDR1 SGHAT and CDR2 FQNNGV. The CDR3 here is CARSLDPGAGTEAFV.

As to this clonotype: A much larger clonotype is one base distant, so this may be a read error. The CDR3 DNA is TGTGCCAACAGCCTCTCGGCGGGATCAAATGAGCAGTTCTTC. Translated: CANSLSAGSNEQFF. V is TRBV7-9 and J is TRBJ2-1; tentatively, D is TRBD2 (6 bases). CDR3 length equals 14 residues. The germline V gene encodes CDR1 SEHNR and CDR2 FQNEAQ (reference sequence).

This clonotype has only a few counts. A much larger clone differs by one base, so this may be a read error. V is TRBV5-6 and J is TRBJ2-3; perhaps TRBD1 as D (6 bases). The germline gives CDR1 SGHDT, CDR2 YYEEEE. V was cut by 0 bases and J by 4 bases, with 12 bases left in between. The CDR3 contains 15 residues. CDR3 loop: CASSLVTGSADTQYF. The CDR3 nucleotides read TGTGCCAGCAGCTTGGTTACAGGGAGCGCAGATACGCAGTATTTT.

This clonotype was counted ten times or more. The V gene is TRBV29-1, the J gene TRBJ2-3, with 9 bases lining up with TRBD2. The CDR3 contains 14 residues. Trimming cost V 2 bases and J 4 bases; bases outside gene matches: 4. Germline values: CDR1 SQVTM, CDR2 ANQGSEA. In nucleotides, the CDR3 is TGCAGCGTTGAACTGGCGGGAGGGGCAGATACGCAGTATTTT. Its translation: CSVELAGGADTQYF.

Many counts were recorded for this clonotype. The chain employs TRBV4-1 and TRBJ2-3; D may be TRBD2 (7 bases). The V and J ends lost 7 bases and 2 bases respectively, with 13 bases between them. CDR1 is MGHRA, CDR2 YSYEKL, per germline. The CDR3 totals 14 residues. CDR3 residues: CASTVGGLTDTQYF. The CDR3 DNA is TGCGCCAGCACCGTGGGGGGGCTCACAGATACGCAGTATTTT.

This clonotype was found a few times. Just one base apart from a much larger clone, this may be a read error. The CDR3 end shows no conserved phenylalanine or tryptophan, and so a read error is likely. Because the CDR3's place on the DNA is in doubt, the DNA is left out and the CDR3 is given as listed by TCRdb. The chain uses TRBV6-1 and TRBJ1-2. Ends included, the CDR3 has 12 residues. The germline V gene has CDR1 MNHNS and CDR2 SASEGT. CDR3 in amino acids: CASSELVHGSSS.

The gene calls are TRBV6-5 and TRBJ1-2, with TRBD1 as a possible D gene (6 bases). The V gene lost 6 bases and the J gene lost 7 bases, with 18 bases spanning the gap. Germline assignment: CDR1 MNHEY and CDR2 SVGAGI. CDR3 length: 14 amino acids. DNA for the CDR3: TGTGCCAGCAGCCCTGACAGGATACAGTCTGGCTACACCTTC. Protein sequence: CASSPDRIQSGYTF.

This clonotype appeared many times. V and J are TRBV6-1 and TRBJ1-5; maybe TRBD1 (5 bases). Between the trimmed V and J ends, which lost 0 bases and 2 bases, there was a span of 14 bases. Germline CDR1 MNHNS, CDR2 SASEGT. This CDR3 contains 17 residues. The CDR3 coding sequence is TGTGCCAGCAGTGAAGCCCGGGGGGGAAGGGGCAATCAGCCCCAGCATTTT. It codes for CASSEARGGRGNQPQHF.

Notes on this clonotype: Possible read error: a much larger clone is one base away. The gene calls are TRBV30 and TRBJ1-4; D is possibly TRBD1 (6 bases). The CDR3 has 16 residues. Germline-derived CDR1 and CDR2 are GTSNPN and SVGIG (reference sequence). CDR3 nucleotides: TGTGCCTGGAGTGTACAGGGCACTGCAACTAATGAAAAACTGCTTTTT. It specifies CAWSVQGTATNEKLLF.

For this clonotype: Germline is not matched at one junction end, which may reflect a read error. The rearrangement links TRBV6-1 to TRBJ2-2; 15 nucleotides agree with TRBD2. Per the germline V gene, CDR1 is MNHNS and CDR2 is SASEGT. The CDR3 has 17 residues. CDR3 region: CASTLGLAGGRTGELLF. CDR3 bases: TGTGCCAGCACCCTGGGACTAGCGGGAGGTAGGACCGGGGAGCTGCTCTTT.

For this clonotype: The junction does not match germline at one end; this may be a read error. The rearrangement links TRBV6-5 to TRBJ2-6; 9 positions match TRBD2. CDR1 and CDR2 from the germline V gene are MNHEY and SVGAGI. This CDR3 spans 24 amino acids. The CDR3: CAGRPHPLAGYLPPSISGANVLTF. DNA of the CDR3: TGTGCCGGCAGACCACACCCCCTAGCGGGATACCTTCCCCCTTCCATCTCTGGGGCCAATGTCCTGACTTTC.